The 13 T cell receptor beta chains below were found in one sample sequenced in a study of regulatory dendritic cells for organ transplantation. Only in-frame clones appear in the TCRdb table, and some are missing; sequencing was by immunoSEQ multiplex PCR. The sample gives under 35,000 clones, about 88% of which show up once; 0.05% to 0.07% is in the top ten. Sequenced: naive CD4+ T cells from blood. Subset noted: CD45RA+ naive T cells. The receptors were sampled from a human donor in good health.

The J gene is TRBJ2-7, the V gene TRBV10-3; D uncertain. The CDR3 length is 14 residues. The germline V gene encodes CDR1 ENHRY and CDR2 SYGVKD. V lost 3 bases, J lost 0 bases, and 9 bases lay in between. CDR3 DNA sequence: TGTGCCATCAGTGACCCGACGAACTCCTACGAGCAGTACTTC. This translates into CAISDPTNSYEQYF.

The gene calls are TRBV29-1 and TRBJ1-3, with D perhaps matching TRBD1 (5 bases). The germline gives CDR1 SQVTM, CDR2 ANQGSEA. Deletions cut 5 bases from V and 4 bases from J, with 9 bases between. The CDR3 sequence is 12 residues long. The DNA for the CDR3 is TGCAGCGTTATAGGGGAGGGAAACACCATATATTTT. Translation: CSVIGEGNTIYF.

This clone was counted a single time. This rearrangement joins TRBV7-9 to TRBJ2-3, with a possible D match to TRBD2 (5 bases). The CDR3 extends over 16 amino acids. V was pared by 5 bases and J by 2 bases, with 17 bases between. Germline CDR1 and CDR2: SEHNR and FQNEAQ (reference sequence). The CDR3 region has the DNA TGTGCCAGCAGCAACCCTTGGGAGAGGGCCACAGATACGCAGTATTTT. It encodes CASSNPWERATDTQYF.

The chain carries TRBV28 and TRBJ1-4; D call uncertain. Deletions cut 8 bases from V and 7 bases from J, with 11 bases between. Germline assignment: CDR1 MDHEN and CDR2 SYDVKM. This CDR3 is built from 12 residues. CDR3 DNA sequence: TGTGCCAGCCGCCTTGGTGGTGAAAAACTGTTTTTT. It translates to CASRLGGEKLFF.

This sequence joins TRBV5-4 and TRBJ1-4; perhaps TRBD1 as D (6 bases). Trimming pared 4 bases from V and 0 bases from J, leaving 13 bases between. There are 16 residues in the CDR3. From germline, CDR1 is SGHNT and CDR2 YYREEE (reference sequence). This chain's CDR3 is CASSQMTGATNEKLFF. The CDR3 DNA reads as TGTGCCAGCAGCCAGATGACAGGAGCAACTAATGAAAAACTGTTTTTT.

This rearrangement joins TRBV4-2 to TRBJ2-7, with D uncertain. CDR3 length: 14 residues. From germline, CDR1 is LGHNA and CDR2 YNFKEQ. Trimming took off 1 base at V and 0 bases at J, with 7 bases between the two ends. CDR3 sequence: CASSQGWSSYEQYF. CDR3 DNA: TGTGCCAGCAGCCAAGGCTGGAGCTCCTACGAGCAGTACTTC.

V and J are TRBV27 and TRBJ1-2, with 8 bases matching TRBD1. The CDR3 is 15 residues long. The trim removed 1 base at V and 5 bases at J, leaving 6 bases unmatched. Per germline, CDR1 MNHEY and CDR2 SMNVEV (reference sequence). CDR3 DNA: TGTGCCAGCAGTTTATACCCCACAGGGGGTTATGGCTACACCTTC. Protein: CASSLYPTGGYGYTF.

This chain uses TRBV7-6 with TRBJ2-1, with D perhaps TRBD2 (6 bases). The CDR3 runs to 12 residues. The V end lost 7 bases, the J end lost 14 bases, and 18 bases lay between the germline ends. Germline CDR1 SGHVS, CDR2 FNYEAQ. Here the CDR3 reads CASNSPGTYKFF. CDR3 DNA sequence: TGTGCCAGCAACAGCCCCGGGACTTACAAGTTCTTC.

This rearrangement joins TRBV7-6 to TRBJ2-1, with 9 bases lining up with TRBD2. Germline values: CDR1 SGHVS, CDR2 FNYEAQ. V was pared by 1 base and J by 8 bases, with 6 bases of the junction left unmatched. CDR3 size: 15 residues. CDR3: CASSLEAGGPHEQFF. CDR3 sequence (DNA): TGTGCCAGCAGCTTAGAGGCGGGGGGGCCGCATGAGCAGTTCTTC.

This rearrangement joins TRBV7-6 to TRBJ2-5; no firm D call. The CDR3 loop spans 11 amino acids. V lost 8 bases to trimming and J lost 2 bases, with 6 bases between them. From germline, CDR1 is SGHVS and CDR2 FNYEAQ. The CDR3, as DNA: TGTGCCAGCCAGAATCAAGAGACCCAGTACTTC. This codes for CASQNQETQYF.

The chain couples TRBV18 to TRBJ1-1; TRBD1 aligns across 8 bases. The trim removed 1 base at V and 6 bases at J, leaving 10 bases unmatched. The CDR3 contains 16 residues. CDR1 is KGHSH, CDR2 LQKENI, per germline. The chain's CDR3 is CASSPLMSQGGPEAFF. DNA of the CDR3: TGTGCCAGCTCACCACTGATGTCACAGGGGGGACCTGAAGCTTTCTTT.

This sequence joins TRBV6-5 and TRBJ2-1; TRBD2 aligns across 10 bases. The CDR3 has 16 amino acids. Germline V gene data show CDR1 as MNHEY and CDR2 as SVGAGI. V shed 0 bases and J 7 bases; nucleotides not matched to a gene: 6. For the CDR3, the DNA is TGTGCCAGCAGTTACTCGGCCAGCGGGGGGGCAAATGAGCAGTTCTTC. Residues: CASSYSASGGANEQFF.

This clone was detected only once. As DNA, the CDR3 is TGTGCCAGCAGCAAAGAATGCGGGGAGCTGTTTTTT. It encodes CASSKECGELFF. The chain recombines TRBV21-1 with TRBJ2-2. TRBV21-1 is termed a pseudogene. The CDR3 is made up of 12 amino acids.